These T cell receptor beta chains were read from a single sample in a study of T cell responses to AZD1222 COVID-19 vaccine. Data came from immunoSEQ multiplex PCR; TCRdb stores just in-frame clones and leaves some out. This sample yields roughly 150,000 clones, of which roughly nine tenths are seen a single time; around 2% belongs to the top ten. The source material was peripheral blood, sampled on day 0 of AZD1222 vaccination. These receptor sequences come from an adult in good health. CDR3s include the opening cysteine and the closing phenylalanine or tryptophan. D genes are given only for firm matches. Clone size, where shown, is once, few, many, or a class for clones that have expanded.

>TRBV10-3|-|TRBD1|TRBJ1-1
CAISGRQGLSGAFF
TGTGCCATCTCTGGGAGACAGGGACTCAGCGGAGCTTTCTTT
>TRBV15|-|-|TRBJ1-5
CATSLGRAREPQHF
TGTGCCACCAGTTTAGGACGGGCTAGGGAGCCCCAGCATTTT
>TRBV9|-|TRBD2|TRBJ2-7
CASSAYLAGEQYF
TGTGCCAGCAGCGCCTATCTAGCGGGTGAGCAGTACTTC
>TRBV27|-|TRBD1|TRBJ1-4
CASSSRQGRNEKLFF
TGTGCCAGCAGTTCCAGACAGGGCCGTAATGAAAAACTGTTTTTT
>TRBV2|-|-|TRBJ1-1
CASRPGANTEAFF
TGTGCCAGCAGGCCGGGGGCCAACACTGAAGCTTTCTTT
>TRBV19|-|TRBD2|TRBJ2-1
CASSIAGTSDGNWDSYNEQFF
TGTGCCAGTAGTATAGCAGGAACTAGCGATGGGAATTGGGACTCCTACAATGAGCAGTTCTTC
>TRBV9|-|-|TRBJ2-3
CASNRPSTDTQYF
TGTGCCAGCAACCGCCCTAGCACAGATACGCAGTATTTT
>TRBV9|-|-|TRBJ2-3
CASSELTSPVRTQYF
TGTGCCAGCAGTGAACTCACGAGCCCGGTTCGGACGCAGTATTTT
>TRBV7-9|once|TRBD1|TRBJ2-7
CASSPQDRAAYEQYF
TGTGCCAGCAGCCCCCAGGACAGGGCGGCCTACGAGCAGTACTTC
>TRBV28|-|TRBD1|TRBJ1-1
CASSHRTGEGTEAFF
TGTGCCAGCAGTCATCGGACAGGGGAAGGCACTGAAGCTTTCTTT
>TRBV20-1|few|TRBD1|TRBJ1-5
CSASWRQGGQPQHF
TGCAGTGCTAGTTGGCGACAGGGCGGTCAGCCCCAGCATTTT
>TRBV9|-|TRBD1|TRBJ2-4
CASSATGSTVPKNIQYF
TGTGCCAGCAGCGCGACAGGGAGCACTGTTCCCAAAAACATTCAGTACTTC
>TRBV6-2/TRBV6-3|-|TRBD1|TRBJ2-5
CASSHRGQGTQYF
TGTGCCAGCAGCCACAGGGGGCAAGGGACCCAGTACTTC
>TRBV29-1|-|-|TRBJ1-2
CSVEGGGSYGYTF
TGCAGCGTTGAGGGTGGGGGGAGCTATGGCTACACCTTC
>TRBV18|-|TRBD1|TRBJ1-1
CASSPRRGQVNTEAFF
TGTGCCAGCTCACCACGACGGGGACAGGTGAACACTGAAGCTTTCTTT
>TRBV4-3|-|-|TRBJ2-7
CASSQGEGTSYEQYF
TGCGCCAGCAGCCAAGGAGAGGGCACCTCCTACGAGCAGTACTTC
>TRBV6-6|-|-|TRBJ1-3
CASSFLVSFSGNTIYF
TGTGCCAGCAGTTTTTTAGTCAGCTTCTCTGGAAACACCATATATTTT
>TRBV28|-|-|TRBJ2-1
CASSFLISYNEQFF
TGTGCCAGCAGTTTCCTGATATCCTACAATGAGCAGTTCTTC
>TRBV3-1/TRBV3-2|-|-|TRBJ2-5
CASSQDLVQGSTQYF
TGTGCCAGCAGCCAAGATTTGGTGCAGGGATCGACCCAGTACTTC
>TRBV27|-|-|TRBJ2-5
CASRRDTSLRETQYF
TGTGCCAGCAGAAGGGACACCTCGTTAAGAGAGACCCAGTACTTC
>TRBV28|-|-|TRBJ1-3
CASSHNTIYF
TGTGCCAGCAGCCATAACACCATATATTTT
>TRBV11-3|once|-|TRBJ1-1
CASRGGGTEAFF
TGTGCCAGCCGGGGGGGAGGCACTGAAGCTTTCTTT
>TRBV27|-|TRBD1|TRBJ1-4
CASSSISGTGRADEKLFF
TGTGCCAGCAGTTCGATTTCCGGGACAGGGAGGGCGGATGAAAAACTGTTTTTT
>TRBV24-1|-|-|TRBJ1-1
CATSENGRKGEAFF
TGTGCCACCAGTGAGAACGGACGGAAGGGTGAAGCTTTCTTT
>TRBV19|-|-|TRBJ2-5
CATSPGAGTQYF
TGTGCCACCTCTCCCGGGGCTGGGACCCAGTACTTC
>TRBV19|-|TRBD1|TRBJ1-4
CASSTIRDRGEKLFF
TGTGCCAGTAGTACTATCCGGGACAGGGGTGAAAAACTGTTTTTT
>TRBV6-5|-|TRBD1|TRBJ2-7
CASSRPGQGYEQYF
TGTGCCAGCAGTCGACCGGGACAGGGGTACGAGCAGTACTTC
>TRBV28|-|-|TRBJ2-7
CASTSQGKVSEQYF
TGTGCCAGCACTTCTCAGGGTAAGGTCAGCGAGCAGTACTTC
>TRBV27|-|-|TRBJ1-2
CASSLSMPGLYGYTF
TGTGCCAGCAGTTTATCGATGCCAGGGTTGTATGGCTACACCTTC
>TRBV19|-|-|TRBJ1-1
CASSSPGTGDTEAFF
TGTGCCAGTAGTTCGCCCGGGACTGGAGACACTGAAGCTTTCTTT
>TRBV5-6|-|-|TRBJ2-7
CASSLAASGGYEQYF
TGTGCCAGCAGCTTGGCAGCCTCAGGTGGGTACGAGCAGTACTTC
>TRBV7-2|-|-|TRBJ2-7
CASSHNRASGEQYF
TGTGCCAGCAGTCATAACAGGGCCTCGGGAGAGCAGTACTTC
>TRBV5-1|-|-|TRBJ2-7
CASSLEDDTYEQYF
TGCGCCAGCAGCTTGGAGGACGATACCTACGAGCAGTACTTC
>TRBV4-3|-|-|TRBJ2-6
CASSLDTRGANVLTF
TGCGCCAGCAGCTTGGACACCCGTGGGGCCAACGTCCTGACTTTC
>TRBV29-1|-|-|TRBJ1-2
CSVTAANYGYTF
TGCAGCGTGACAGCAGCTAACTATGGCTACACCTTC
>TRBV7-6|-|TRBD1|TRBJ2-7
CASSLGQGDAYEQYF
TGTGCCAGCAGCTTAGGTCAGGGGGACGCCTACGAGCAGTACTTC
>TRBV23-1|-|-|TRBJ1-1
CASSQGTRERDTEAFF
TGCGCCAGCAGTCAAGGTACCAGGGAGCGGGACACTGAAGCTTTCTTT
>TRBV13|-|-|TRBJ2-1
CASSLGQGGVNGEQFF
TGTGCCAGCAGCTTAGGACAGGGAGGGGTAAATGGTGAGCAGTTCTTC
>TRBV2|-|-|TRBJ1-1
CASSGGRAVMNTEAFF
TGTGCCAGCAGTGGAGGCAGGGCGGTAATGAACACTGAAGCTTTCTTT
>TRBV4-3|-|-|TRBJ1-6
CASSQDGEPIGSPLHF
TGCGCCAGCAGCCAAGATGGGGAGCCAATTGGGTCACCCCTCCACTTT
>TRBV6-2/TRBV6-3|-|-|TRBJ2-7
CASSYRESSYEQYF
TGTGCCAGCAGTTACAGGGAAAGCTCCTACGAGCAGTACTTC
>TRBV30|-|-|TRBJ2-5
CAWGKGAQYF
TGTGCCTGGGGGAAGGGCGCCCAGTACTTC
>TRBV2|-|-|TRBJ2-2
CASSDKTYPTGELFF
TGTGCCAGCAGTGATAAGACCTACCCTACCGGGGAGCTGTTTTTT
>TRBV30|-|-|TRBJ1-5
CAWSVHGDNQPQHF
TGTGCCTGGAGTGTACACGGGGACAATCAGCCCCAGCATTTT
>TRBV28|-|-|TRBJ2-7
CASSLSLHEQYF
TGTGCCAGCAGTTTATCTCTACACGAGCAGTACTTC
>TRBV19|-|TRBD1|TRBJ1-3
CASKQGAGNTIYF
TGTGCCAGTAAACAGGGGGCTGGAAACACCATATATTTT
>TRBV3-1/TRBV3-2|-|-|TRBJ2-3
CASSPEARGSTDTQYF
TGTGCCAGCAGCCCTGAGGCGAGGGGGAGCACAGATACGCAGTATTTT
>TRBV25-1|-|TRBD2|TRBJ2-5
CASRKTSGRETQYF
TGTGCCAGCAGAAAGACTAGCGGGAGGGAGACCCAGTACTTC
>TRBV30|-|-|TRBJ1-2
CAGRLGRAGVDGYTF
TGTGCCGGACGCTTGGGGCGGGCAGGTGTGGATGGCTACACCTTC
>TRBV5-1|-|TRBD1|TRBJ2-6
CASSLSPGQGVANVLTF
TGCGCCAGCAGCTTAAGCCCGGGACAGGGGGTGGCCAACGTCCTGACTTTC
>TRBV10-1|-|-|TRBJ2-2
CASSESGPGELFF
TGCGCCAGCAGTGAGTCAGGCCCCGGGGAGCTGTTTTTT
>TRBV6-4|-|TRBD1|TRBJ1-2
CASKPGQGNYGYTF
TGTGCCAGTAAACCGGGACAGGGTAACTATGGCTACACCTTC
>TRBV27|-|TRBD1|TRBJ1-2
CASSLSTGNYGYTF
TGTGCCAGCAGTTTATCGACAGGGAACTATGGCTACACCTTC
>TRBV6-5|-|-|TRBJ1-1
CASSQRLEAFF
TGTGCCAGCAGCCAAAGACTTGAAGCTTTCTTT
>TRBV6-5|-|-|TRBJ2-1
CASSSRRQADDNEQFF
TGTGCCAGCAGTTCGAGGAGACAGGCGGATGACAATGAGCAGTTCTTC